The present T cell receptor (beta chain) was sequenced within a study of T cells in Graves' hyperthyroidism and ophthalmopathy. As for the study in general: Before any treatment, at initial diagnosis, peripheral blood was collected.

It was considered stable Graves' hyperthyroidism when ophthalmopathy did not progress within 18 months. Regions amplified from RNA transcripts were the TCR beta CDR3 regions. Initially, a first-round RT-PCR of the TCR CDR3 employed the HTBI primer set. Using its own MiXCR run on the multiplex PCR reads, TCRdb lists one record per CDR3 protein. The profile shows fewer than 400,000 distinct CDR3 sequences, around a sixth of them singletons. On this clonotype itself: Its antigen remains unidentified.

Notes on the study in general: Ophthalmopathy was identified by the model a median about 6 months ahead of onset.

The sample consisted of blood. This clonotype was obtained from a man aged 30 to 45 with Graves' hyperthyroidism.

DNA of the CDR3: TGTGCCTGGAGTGACTGGTGGGGCTACACCTTC. Protein sequence: CAWSDWWGYTF. The V call is TRBV30, the J call TRBJ1-2, with D hard to call. Trimming pared 1 base from V and 8 bases from J, leaving 8 bases between. Per the germline V gene, CDR1 is GTSNPN and CDR2 is SVGIG (reference sequence). The CDR3 is 11 amino acids.